The T cell receptor (beta chain) under discussion was sequenced for a study of T cell responses to AZD1222 COVID-19 vaccine (dated by TCRdb to the early 2020s). With regard to the full study: A total of 240 or so trial participants underwent TCR sequencing, of whom 207 had received two doses of AZD1222 and around 25 had received two doses of the MenACWY control vaccine. Trial participants were enrolled by age into subgroups of 18-55, 56-69 and 70-plus years, and around 140, 26 and 57 TCR-sequenced participants, respectively, were included in these subgroups.

Reading the label with the study, this specimen's time point is: baseline before first vaccination. The treatment or condition label here, explained by the study, means: meningococcal conjugate vaccine given as trial control. Vaccinee samples were obtained from the UK trials COV001 and COV002, which included a single-blind randomized controlled phase 2/3 trial of AZD1222 (ChAdOx1 nCoV-19) in healthy adults. For TCRbeta chain sequencing, PBMC samples were collected from trial participants at day 0 and at day 28 after the second dose. The CDR3 regions of human TCRbeta chains were analyzed by immunosequencing. As for how the authors treated the data: TCRs in the repertoires were compared against a reference library of SARS-CoV-2-specific TCRs that had been generated with the MIRA antigen-specificity platform. Breadth was defined as the fraction of unique TCRs that were SARS-CoV-2-associated, and depth was defined as the fraction of total T cells that were SARS-CoV-2-associated. Each spike-specific TCR was assigned to its reactive spike region and to a CD4 or CD8 class using the MIRA data. Log10-transformed breadth and depth values were compared by one-way ANOVA with Sidak's multiple comparisons tests. This is the immuneACCESS table as TCRdb keeps it, with only in-frame sequences that have V and J called. A part of the clones is gone; compared with another copy, unresolved V genes explain less than half, and the rest is unexplained. The DNA was the basis for D and trimming; V, J and clone size are from that table. This sample comprises roughly 140,000 clones, about nine tenths of them detected only once. The ten biggest clones cover about 3.7% of the sample.

With regard to this clone: Its cognate antigen has yet to be identified. The input lacks base qualities; no much larger clone sits a single base away.

What the study reported, not specific to this receptor: Only five to seven AZD1222 recipients were SARS-CoV-2 seropositive at baseline, limiting conclusions about previously exposed vaccinees. Vaccine-associated CD4 TCRs spanned the whole spike protein, with dominant responses in regions 160-218 and 743-854. Reportedly, close to half of the unique spike-specific TCRs recognized epitopes lying outside the regions that are mutated in the B.1.351 and B.1.1.7 variants. Most participants were white British and females outnumbered males, and the authors suggested that clonal diversity may have been underestimated. No day 14 peak-response samples were available, so repertoires were characterized only after the peak T cell response. After two AZD1222 doses, both the breadth and the depth of spike-specific TCRs were significantly higher than at day 0 and than in MenACWY recipients. In the small 56-69-year group, the increase in depth fell short of significance, most likely because of low power.

CDR1 and CDR2, looked up from the germline V gene (reference sequence), are GTSNPN and SVGIG. The V end loses 0 bases and the J end loses 2 bases, and a stretch of 5 bases separates them. Counted from cysteine to phenylalanine, this CDR3 has 13 amino acids. Just CDR3 DNA is preserved here, 39 bases in frame from base 1. This receptor was taken from an adult in good health. Sequencing used peripheral blood, obtained on day 0 of MenACWY control vaccination. The chain is made from TRBV30 and TRBJ1-3; the D segment cannot be called with confidence. The CDR3 sequence is CAWSVTAGNTIYF. Read as DNA, the sequence is TGTGCCTGGAGTGTTACAGCTGGAAACACCATATATTTT. Beyond the CDR3, the reference TRBV30 and TRBJ1-3 genes provide the residues; the full variable domain reads: SQTIHQWPATLVQPVGSPLSLECTVEGTSNPNLYWYRQAAGRGLQLLFYSVGIGQISSEVPQNLSASRPQDRQFILSSKKLLLSDSGFYLCAWSVTAGNTIYFGEGSWLTVV.